Following are 29 T cell receptor beta chains from one sample sequenced in a study of shared clonotypes between healthy human individuals. TCRdb keeps only in-frame clones here, not all; method: immunoSEQ multiplex PCR. In the table there are some 1 million clones, approximately 72% of which are singletons. The sample taken for sequencing was memory CD4+ T cells sorted from blood. Subset reported: CD45RA-negative fraction. All receptors come from a man younger than 35 in good health.

The V call is TRBV7-2, the J call TRBJ2-2; D is perhaps TRBD1 (5 bases). V was clipped by 9 bases and J by 3 bases, with 14 bases between them. Germline V lookup: CDR1 SGHTA, CDR2 FQGNSA. The CDR3 runs 14 residues. The CDR3 bases are TGTGCCAGTCACGGTGGGGCCTACACCGGGGAGCTGTTTTTT. Encoded protein: CASHGGAYTGELFF. The full variable domain, completed using reference TRBV7-2 and TRBJ2-2, is GAGVSQSPSNKVTEKGKDVELRCDPISGHTALYWYRQSLGQGLEFLIYFQGNSAPDKSGLPSDRFSAERTGGSVSTLTIQRTQQEDSAVYLCASHGGAYTGELFFGEGSRLTVL.

This clone was observed a handful of times. The gene calls are TRBV19 and TRBJ1-1, with 8 bases that match TRBD1. The CDR3 length is 15 residues. The trim removed 6 bases at V and 4 bases at J, leaving 10 bases unmatched. CDR1 and CDR2 (germline): LNHDA, SQIVND (reference sequence). CDR3 sequence reads: CASRTNRGKGTEAFF. CDR3 coding DNA: TGTGCCAGTAGGACGAACAGGGGGAAGGGCACTGAAGCTTTCTTT.

This rearrangement joins TRBV4-1 to TRBJ2-7; D is unresolved. The V gene lost 0 bases and the J gene lost 4 bases, with 7 bases spanning the gap. The CDR3 runs 13 residues. CDR1 MGHRA and CDR2 YSYEKL come from the germline V gene. CDR3 bases: TGCGCCAGCAGCCAAGAAATGGGGTACGAGCAGTACTTC. Translating gives CASSQEMGYEQYF.

This rearrangement joins TRBV27 to TRBJ1-5; D unclear. Trimming took off 6 bases at V and 0 bases at J, with 12 bases between the two ends. Germline values: CDR1 MNHEY, CDR2 SMNVEV (reference sequence). This CDR3 region has 15 residues. The CDR3 nucleotides are TGTGCCAGCAGAGAGTTAGGGTATAGCAATCAGCCCCAGCATTTT. It encodes CASRELGYSNQPQHF.

This chain uses TRBV4-1 with TRBJ2-1, with D perhaps TRBD1 (7 bases). The CDR3 has 16 residues. Between the trimmed V and J ends, which lost 3 bases and 2 bases, there was a span of 14 bases. Germline V gene sequence: CDR1 MGHRA, CDR2 YSYEKL. This chain's CDR3 is CASSQRGGTAYNEQFF. The CDR3 DNA reads TGCGCCAGCAGCCAGAGAGGGGGGACAGCCTACAATGAGCAGTTCTTC.

J is TRBJ2-3 and V is TRBV2; 12 nucleotides line up with TRBD1. This CDR3 contains 15 residues. CDR1 and CDR2 (germline): SNHLY, FYNNEI. J lost 6 bases, V lost 7 bases, and 8 bases had no gene match. This CDR3 is CASKVGTGGWDTQYF. Written as DNA, the CDR3 is TGTGCCAGCAAGGTCGGGACAGGGGGCTGGGATACGCAGTATTTT. Based on the CDR3 plus reference TRBV2 and TRBJ2-3, the full variable domain is EPEVTQTPSHQVTQMGQEVILRCVPISNHLYFYWYRQILGQKVEFLVSFYNNEISEKSEIFDDQFSVERPDGSNFTLKIRSTKLEDSAMYFCASKVGTGGWDTQYFGPGTRLTVL.

This clone has just a few counts. At the DNA level, this CDR3 is encoded by other sequences in the same sample as well. The chain employs TRBV5-6 and TRBJ2-3; D is ambiguous. Germline CDR1 is SGHDT and CDR2 is YYEEEE. Trimming left V 2 bases short and J 2 bases short, with 3 bases between. The CDR3 is 12 amino acids. The CDR3 DNA reads as TGTGCCAGCAGCTTTTCCACAGATACGCAGTATTTT. Its translation is CASSFSTDTQYF.

The chain links TRBV12-5 to TRBJ2-3, with 15 nucleotides matching TRBD2. Trimming cost V 6 bases and J 4 bases; bases outside gene matches: 5. The CDR3 consists of 16 residues. Germline CDR1 reads LGHNT; CDR2 reads FRNRAP. The CDR3 reads CASGRGLAGGSDTQYF. Written as DNA, the CDR3 is TGTGCTAGTGGACGCGGACTAGCGGGAGGGTCAGATACGCAGTATTTT.

V and J are TRBV9 and TRBJ2-3, with D perhaps matching TRBD2 (6 bases). CDR1 and CDR2 from the germline V gene are SGDLS and YYNGEE. Trimming took off 0 bases at V and 4 bases at J, with 15 bases between the two ends. The CDR3 spans 16 residues. The CDR3 here is CASSVVGGIVPDTQYF. CDR3 bases: TGTGCCAGCAGCGTAGTCGGCGGGATAGTTCCAGATACGCAGTATTTT.

The chain is built from TRBV19 and TRBJ1-5, with a possible D match to TRBD1 (5 bases). This CDR3 contains 17 residues. V was pared by 4 bases and J by 11 bases, with 27 bases between. CDR1 and CDR2 from the germline V gene are LNHDA and SQIVND (reference sequence). DNA for the CDR3: TGTGCCAGTAGTACGATGGGGGGAGCCGGGCCCCGCGGTGCCCAGCATTTT. Its protein is CASSTMGGAGPRGAQHF.

The J gene is TRBJ1-5, the V gene TRBV13; a possible D gene is TRBD1 (5 bases). Trimming took 4 bases from V and 7 from J, leaving 14 bases between them. This CDR3 has 14 residues. Germline assignment: CDR1 PRHDT and CDR2 FYEKMQ (reference sequence). CDR3 nucleotide sequence: TGTGCCAGCAGCTCCTCCGGGGGGGGGCAGCCCCAGCATTTT. It yields the protein CASSSSGGGQPQHF.

This chain connects TRBV6-5 to TRBJ1-5, with TRBD1 as a possible D gene (5 bases). Germline lookup yields CDR1 MNHEY and CDR2 SVGAGI. This CDR3 is built from 15 residues. V was clipped by 6 bases and J by 0 bases, with 12 bases between them. CDR3 loop: CASSRGGASNQPQHF. As DNA, the CDR3 is TGTGCCAGCAGCCGAGGCGGGGCTAGCAATCAGCCCCAGCATTTT.

This rearrangement joins TRBV6-6 to TRBJ2-4, with a possible D match to TRBD1 (6 bases). The CDR3 is made up of 13 amino acids. Trimming pared 6 bases from V and 2 bases from J, leaving 8 bases between. CDR1 MNHNY and CDR2 SVGAGI come from the germline V gene (reference sequence). This CDR3 reads CASSRGPKNIQYF. In DNA form, the CDR3 reads TGTGCCAGCAGCAGGGGTCCCAAAAACATTCAGTACTTC.

The chain has TRBV6-6 and TRBJ1-4, with unresolved D. V was clipped by 8 bases and J by 7 bases, with 14 bases between them. Germline lookup yields CDR1 MNHNY and CDR2 SVGAGI (reference sequence). This CDR3 is built from 13 residues. CDR3 DNA: TGTGCCAGCGGTCGACTCGGTAGTGAAAAACTGTTTTTT. This sequence encodes CASGRLGSEKLFF.

This chain links TRBV19 with TRBJ2-6, with 7 positions matching TRBD1. The germline CDR1 and CDR2 sequences are LNHDA and SQIVND (reference sequence). The junction had 7 bases not matched to a gene; V was cut back by 1 base and J by 1 base. The CDR3 consists of 18 residues. CDR3 in amino acids: CASSIVTGQISGANVLTF. For the CDR3, the DNA is TGTGCCAGTAGTATAGTCACGGGACAGATATCTGGGGCCAACGTCCTGACTTTC. Looking up the rest from reference TRBV19 and TRBJ2-6 gives the full variable domain: DGGITQSPKYLFRKEGQNVTLSCEQNLNHDAMYWYRQDPGQGLRLIYYSQIVNDFQKGDIAEGYSVSREKKESFPLTVTSAQKNPTAFYLCASSIVTGQISGANVLTFGAGSRLTVL.

This sequence joins TRBV5-1 and TRBJ2-1; 8 bases match TRBD2. Germline loops: CDR1 SGHRS, CDR2 YFSETQ. The CDR3 spans 15 residues. The ends lost 2 bases at V and 3 bases at J; junction bases unmatched: 4. The CDR3 here is CASSLAGEVYNEQFF. The DNA of the CDR3 is TGCGCCAGCAGCTTAGCGGGAGAGGTCTACAATGAGCAGTTCTTC. The complete variable domain, with remaining parts taken from reference TRBV5-1 and TRBJ2-1, reads KAGVTQTPRYLIKTRGQQVTLSCSPISGHRSVSWYQQTPGQGLQFLFEYFSETQRNKGNFPGRFSGRQFSNSRSEMNVSTLELGDSALYLCASSLAGEVYNEQFFGPGTRLTVL.

V usage is TRBV5-5 and J usage is TRBJ1-5; unclear D gene. The CDR3 has 14 residues. V lost 3 bases to trimming and J lost 5 bases, with 12 bases between them. The V gene's germline CDR1 is SGHKS and CDR2 YYEKEE (reference sequence). CDR3 nucleotides: TGTGCCAGCAGCTCTGGAAGGAGGGATCAGCCCCAGCATTTT. Protein sequence: CASSSGRRDQPQHF.

The rearrangement links TRBV20-1 to TRBJ1-2, with D maybe TRBD1 (6 bases). V lost 2 bases, J lost 12 bases, and 13 bases lay in between. Germline CDR1 and CDR2: DFQATT and SNEGSKA (reference sequence). This CDR3 has 11 amino acids. CDR3 bases: TGCAGTGCTAGATTGGGGGCACACAACACCTTC. Translating it yields CSARLGAHNTF.

The chain couples TRBV11-2 to TRBJ2-2, with D perhaps matching TRBD1 or TRBD2 (5 bases each). Trimming stripped 5 bases from V and 15 bases from J, with 25 bases between. The CDR3 has 15 amino acids. The germline V gene encodes CDR1 SGHAT and CDR2 FQNNGV. CDR3 nucleotides: TGTGCCAGCAGCCCCGGGACCGGAATCTATGCTATGTTGTTTTTT. Translation: CASSPGTGIYAMLFF.

This clone appeared once. This chain links TRBV18 with TRBJ2-5; 7 bases match TRBD1. Germline CDR1 reads KGHSH; CDR2 reads LQKENI. Trimming at V came to 3 bases and at J to 2 bases, leaving 6 bases not matched to a gene. The CDR3 extends over 15 amino acids. CDR3 protein: CASSPNRGLQETQYF. The CDR3 nucleotides are TGTGCCAGCTCACCGAACAGGGGATTACAAGAGACCCAGTACTTC.

This chain connects TRBV7-2 to TRBJ2-7; 8 nucleotides agree with TRBD2. The V gene end was trimmed by 5 bases and the J gene end by 4 bases; junction bases not matched to a gene: 7. Germline assignment: CDR1 SGHTA and CDR2 FQGNSA. CDR3 length: 14 amino acids. CDR3 in amino acids: CASSVGLAVYEQYF. The CDR3 bases are TGTGCCAGCAGCGTTGGACTAGCAGTTTACGAGCAGTACTTC.

V is TRBV11-2 and J is TRBJ1-6; D possibly corresponds to TRBD1 (6 bases). Germline V gene data show CDR1 as SGHAT and CDR2 as FQNNGV. Between the trimmed V and J ends, which lost 1 base and 0 bases, there was a span of 10 bases. This CDR3 is 17 amino acids long. CDR3 region: CASSLARQVSYNSPLHF. DNA for the CDR3: TGTGCCAGCAGCTTAGCTCGACAGGTCTCCTATAATTCACCCCTCCACTTT.

The rearrangement uses TRBV2 and TRBJ2-7, with D possibly matching TRBD2 (5 bases). This CDR3 region has 12 residues. Trimming took off 11 bases at V and 3 bases at J, with 14 bases between the two ends. In germline, CDR1 is SNHLY, CDR2 FYNNEI. The CDR3 DNA is TGTGCCGCCAACGCGGGCTTCTACGAGCAGTACTTC. As protein: CAANAGFYEQYF. Full variable domain (remainder filled in from reference TRBV2 and TRBJ2-7): EPEVTQTPSHQVTQMGQEVILRCVPISNHLYFYWYRQILGQKVEFLVSFYNNEISEKSEIFDDQFSVERPDGSNFTLKIRSTKLEDSAMYFCAANAGFYEQYFGPGTRLTVT.

This chain uses TRBV5-5 with TRBJ1-2; the match to TRBD1 covers 8 bases. This CDR3 contains 14 residues. From germline, CDR1 is SGHKS and CDR2 YYEKEE (reference sequence). V was clipped by 3 bases and J by 5 bases; unmatched bases: 6. The CDR3: CASSSGTGGYGYTF. The CDR3 DNA is TGTGCCAGCAGCTCGGGTACAGGGGGGTATGGCTACACCTTC.

The chain carries TRBV2 and TRBJ1-1, with 10 bases aligning to TRBD1. The V segment lost 6 bases and the J segment 1 base; nucleotides outside the gene matches: 8. CDR1 SNHLY and CDR2 FYNNEI come from the germline V gene. The CDR3 has 16 residues. The CDR3 here is CASRVRDRGRNTEAFF. The CDR3 nucleotides are TGTGCCAGCAGAGTTCGGGACAGGGGTAGGAACACTGAAGCTTTCTTT.

CDR3 bases: TGTGCCAGCAGTGCCTCCGGGACAGGAACCTACGAGCAGTACTTC. Residues: CASSASGTGTYEQYF. The chain uses TRBV6-1 and TRBJ2-7, with 8 bases that match TRBD1. Trimming cost V 4 bases and J 2 bases; bases outside gene matches: 7. CDR1 MNHNS and CDR2 SASEGT come from the germline V gene. The CDR3 spans 15 residues.

The V call is TRBV6-6, the J call TRBJ1-1; D ambiguous. The V end lost 0 bases, the J end lost 8 bases, and 10 bases lay between the germline ends. The length of the CDR3 is 13 residues. CDR1 is MNHNY and CDR2 is SVGAGI in the germline V gene (reference sequence). The CDR3 sequence is CASSYSTEMEAFF. The CDR3, as DNA: TGTGCCAGCAGTTACTCTACAGAGATGGAAGCTTTCTTT.

V gene TRBV6-1 combines with J gene TRBJ1-5; TRBD1 matches 9 bases. CDR1 and CDR2 (germline): MNHNS, SASEGT. J lost 7 bases, V lost 6 bases, and 7 bases had no gene match. This CDR3 is built from 14 residues. CDR3 amino acids: CASRTGQGPQPQHF. The DNA for the CDR3 is TGTGCCAGCAGGACGGGACAGGGACCGCAGCCCCAGCATTTT.

This clone was observed a handful of times. The chain joins TRBV9 to TRBJ1-3, with TRBD1 as a possible D gene (5 bases). CDR3 size: 16 residues. V was shortened by 0 bases and J by 0 bases, with 10 bases between the two germline ends. CDR1 is SGDLS, CDR2 YYNGEE, per germline. Written as DNA, the CDR3 is TGTGCCAGCAGCGTAGAGGGGCATATCTCTGGAAACACCATATATTTT. This codes for CASSVEGHISGNTIYF.